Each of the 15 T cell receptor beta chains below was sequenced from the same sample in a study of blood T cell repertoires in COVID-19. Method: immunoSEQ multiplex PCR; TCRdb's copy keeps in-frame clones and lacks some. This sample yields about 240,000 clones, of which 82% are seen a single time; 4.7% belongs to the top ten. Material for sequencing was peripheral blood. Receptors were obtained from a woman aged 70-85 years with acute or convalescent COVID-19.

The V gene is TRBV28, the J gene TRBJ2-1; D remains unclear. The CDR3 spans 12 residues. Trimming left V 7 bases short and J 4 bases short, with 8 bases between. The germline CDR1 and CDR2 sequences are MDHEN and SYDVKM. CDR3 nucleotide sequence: TGTGCCAGCAAGAGAGGATACAATGAGCAGTTCTTC. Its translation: CASKRGYNEQFF.

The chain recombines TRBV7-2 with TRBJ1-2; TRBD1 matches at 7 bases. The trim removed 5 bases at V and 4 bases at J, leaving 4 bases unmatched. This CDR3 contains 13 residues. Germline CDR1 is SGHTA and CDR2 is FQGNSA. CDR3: CASSRQGSYGYTF. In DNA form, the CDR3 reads TGTGCCAGCAGCAGACAGGGTTCCTATGGCTACACCTTC.

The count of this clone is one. The CDR3 sequence is CASSSGTANTGELFF. The CDR3 DNA follows: TGTGCCAGCAGTTCCGGGACAGCAAACACCGGGGAGCTGTTTTTT. The chain has TRBV6-2 or TRBV6-3 and TRBJ2-2; 7 bases align to TRBD1. V was pared by 4 bases and J by 2 bases, with 4 bases of the junction left unmatched. The CDR3 spans 15 residues. Germline V gives CDR1 MNHEY, CDR2 SVGEGT.

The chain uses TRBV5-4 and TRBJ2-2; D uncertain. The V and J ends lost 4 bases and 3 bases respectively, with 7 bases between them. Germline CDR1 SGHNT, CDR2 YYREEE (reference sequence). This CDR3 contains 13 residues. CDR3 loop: CASSLTYTGELFF. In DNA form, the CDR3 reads TGTGCCAGCAGCCTGACTTACACCGGGGAGCTGTTTTTT. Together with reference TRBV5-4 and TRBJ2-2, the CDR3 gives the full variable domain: ETGVTQSPTHLIKTRGQQVTLRCSSQSGHNTVSWYQQALGQGPQFIFQYYREEENGRGNFPPRFSGLQFPNYSSELNVNALELDDSALYLCASSLTYTGELFFGEGSRLTVL.

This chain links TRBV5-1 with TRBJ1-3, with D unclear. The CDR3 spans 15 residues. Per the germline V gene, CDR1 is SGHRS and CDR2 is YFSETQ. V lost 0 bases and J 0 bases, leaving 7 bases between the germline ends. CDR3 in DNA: TGCGCCAGCAGCTTGGGGCTCGTCTCTGGAAACACCATATATTTT. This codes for CASSLGLVSGNTIYF. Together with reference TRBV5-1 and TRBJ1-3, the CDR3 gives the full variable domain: KAGVTQTPRYLIKTRGQQVTLSCSPISGHRSVSWYQQTPGQGLQFLFEYFSETQRNKGNFPGRFSGRQFSNSRSEMNVSTLELGDSALYLCASSLGLVSGNTIYFGEGSWLTVV.

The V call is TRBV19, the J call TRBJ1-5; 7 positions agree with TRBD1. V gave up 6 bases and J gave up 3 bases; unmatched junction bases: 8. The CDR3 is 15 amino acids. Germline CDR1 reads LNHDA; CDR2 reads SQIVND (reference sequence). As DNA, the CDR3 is TGTGCCAGTAGGAAACAGGGGAGTATCAATCAGCCCCAGCATTTT. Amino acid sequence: CASRKQGSINQPQHF.

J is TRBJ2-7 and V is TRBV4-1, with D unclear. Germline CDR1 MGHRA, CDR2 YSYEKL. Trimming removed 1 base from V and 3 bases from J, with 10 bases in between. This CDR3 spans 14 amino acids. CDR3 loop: CASSQAQELYEQYF. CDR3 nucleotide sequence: TGCGCCAGCAGCCAAGCGCAGGAACTCTACGAGCAGTACTTC.

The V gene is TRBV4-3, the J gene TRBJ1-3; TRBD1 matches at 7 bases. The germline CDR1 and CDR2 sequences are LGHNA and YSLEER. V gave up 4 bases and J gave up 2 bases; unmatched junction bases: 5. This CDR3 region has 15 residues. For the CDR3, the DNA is TGCGCCAGCAGCCGTGGGACAGCTACTGGAAACACCATATATTTT. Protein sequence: CASSRGTATGNTIYF.

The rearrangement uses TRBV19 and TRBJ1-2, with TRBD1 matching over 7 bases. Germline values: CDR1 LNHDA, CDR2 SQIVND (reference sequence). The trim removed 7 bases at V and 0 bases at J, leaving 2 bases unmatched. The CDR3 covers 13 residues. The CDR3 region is CASTTGANYGYTF. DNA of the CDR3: TGTGCCAGTACCACAGGGGCTAACTATGGCTACACCTTC.

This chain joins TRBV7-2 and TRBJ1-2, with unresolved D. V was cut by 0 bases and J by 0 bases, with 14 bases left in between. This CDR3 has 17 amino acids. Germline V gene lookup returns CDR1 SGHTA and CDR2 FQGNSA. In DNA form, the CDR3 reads TGTGCCAGCAGCTTAGCGCTGGAACACGGAGCTAACTATGGCTACACCTTC. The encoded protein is CASSLALEHGANYGYTF.

In nucleotides, the CDR3 is TGTGCCAGCAAAAGCCCCCCGGGGTCTGATGGCTACACCTTC. It encodes CASKSPPGSDGYTF. This rearrangement joins TRBV28 to TRBJ1-2; D remains ambiguous. CDR1 is MDHEN, CDR2 SYDVKM, per germline. V was pared by 7 bases and J by 6 bases, with 18 bases between. The length of the CDR3 is 14 residues.

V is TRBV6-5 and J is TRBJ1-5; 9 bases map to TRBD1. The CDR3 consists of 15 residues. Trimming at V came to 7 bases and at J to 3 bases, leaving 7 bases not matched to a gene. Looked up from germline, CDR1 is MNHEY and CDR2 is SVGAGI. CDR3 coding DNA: TGTGCCAGCACCCACGGACAGGGGAACAATCAGCCCCAGCATTTT. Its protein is CASTHGQGNNQPQHF.

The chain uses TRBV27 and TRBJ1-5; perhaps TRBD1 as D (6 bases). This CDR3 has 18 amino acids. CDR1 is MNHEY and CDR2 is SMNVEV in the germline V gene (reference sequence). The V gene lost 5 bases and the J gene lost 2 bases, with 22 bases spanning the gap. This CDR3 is CASSQQPGHTIGNQPQHF. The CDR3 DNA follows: TGTGCCAGCAGTCAACAACCGGGACACACAATCGGCAATCAGCCCCAGCATTTT.

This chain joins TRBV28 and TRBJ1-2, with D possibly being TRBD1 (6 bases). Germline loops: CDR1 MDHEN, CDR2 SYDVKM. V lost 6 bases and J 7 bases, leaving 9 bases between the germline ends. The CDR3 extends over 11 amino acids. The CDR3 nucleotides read TGTGCCAGCAGCTACAGGGCTGGCTACACCTTC. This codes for CASSYRAGYTF.

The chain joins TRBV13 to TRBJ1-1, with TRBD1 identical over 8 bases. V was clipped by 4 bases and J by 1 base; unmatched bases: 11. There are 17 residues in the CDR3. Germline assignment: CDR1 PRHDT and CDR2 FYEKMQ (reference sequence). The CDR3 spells CASSSTLPGQENTEAFF. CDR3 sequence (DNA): TGTGCCAGCAGCTCGACCCTCCCGGGACAGGAGAACACTGAAGCTTTCTTT.